This TCR beta chain comes out of a study of tumor and adjacent non-tumor tissue in lung cancer. Germline V gene sequence: CDR1 DFQATT, CDR2 SNEGSKA (reference sequence). CDR3 length: 16 residues. The V gene lost 8 bases and the J gene lost 6 bases, with 26 bases spanning the gap. This sample's RNA came from whole unsorted tissue. Distant lung tissue was collected more than 3 cm away from the tumor edge. A modified ARM-PCR protocol with three rounds of nested PCR amplified TCRbeta. Via MiXCR, TCRdb re-called the multiplex PCR reads, giving one row per CDR3 protein. In the table there are 90,000 to 120,000 distinct CDR3 sequences, approximately 60% of which are singletons. As regards this clonotype: The CDR3 does not end in the conserved phenylalanine or tryptophan, so this is likely a read error.

This chain links TRBV20-1 with TRBJ2-1, with a weak D call TRBD2 (7 bases). The sequence came from a man in his thirties or forties with non-small cell lung cancer. The sequenced sample was distant non-tumor lung tissue. This CDR3 is CSSLRFDGGRVNEQFL. CDR3 DNA sequence: TGCAGTTCCTTGAGATTCGACGGGGGGCGCGTCAATGAGCAGTTCCTC.